This is a list of T cell receptor beta chains from one sample in a study of OX40 agonist ivuxolimab in advanced cancers. Assay: immunoSEQ multiplex PCR; the TCRdb copy retains only in-frame clones and omits some. The sample carries more than 80,000 clones, roughly 89% recorded once. The sequences come from CD4+ or CD8+ T cells sorted from blood, collected in a trial of the OX40 agonist ivuxolimab. These receptors originate from an adult with an advanced solid tumor such as melanoma, head and neck, liver or kidney cancer. Both conserved end residues are part of each CDR3. Fields, in order: D gene, V gene, clone size, J gene, CDR3 DNA, CDR3 protein. The D gene is left open where the match is weak. Size tells how often a clone was seen (once, few, many) or the class of an expanded clone, and some rows leave it out.

>TRBD2|TRBV4-3|NA|TRBJ2-4
TGCGCCAGCAGCCAAGATCCAGCTAGACTAGCGGGGCAAAAAAACATTCAGTACTTC
CASSQDPARLAGQKNIQYF
>NA|TRBV4-3|NA|TRBJ1-5
TGCGCCAGCAGCCCGAACTCCGGGACGGCCCAGCCCCAGCATTTT
CASSPNSGTAQPQHF
>NA|TRBV5-4|NA|TRBJ2-1
TGTGCCAGCAGCCCGCGGGCGAGCTCCTACAATGAGCAGTTCTTC
CASSPRASSYNEQFF
>TRBD1|TRBV5-1|NA|TRBJ2-7
TGCGCCAGCAGCTTGGCCGAAGGGACAGGGGAGTACGAGCAGTACTTC
CASSLAEGTGEYEQYF
>NA|TRBV4-3|NA|TRBJ1-1
TGCGCCAGCAGCCAAGTTCGGGGGGGTTTGGGTCACACTGAAGCTTTCTTT
CASSQVRGGLGHTEAFF
>NA|TRBV9|medium-sized|TRBJ1-5
TGTGCCAGCAGCGTAGGAGGCTACAATCAGCCCCAGCATTTT
CASSVGGYNQPQHF
>TRBD2|TRBV4-3|NA|TRBJ2-3
TGCGCCAGCAGCCAAGGAAGTAGCGGGAGAGGCACAGATACGCAGTATTTT
CASSQGSSGRGTDTQYF
>TRBD1|TRBV19|NA|TRBJ1-4
TGTGCCAGTAGTGTACAGACAGGGGTGGGAGAAAAACTGTTTTTT
CASSVQTGVGEKLFF
>TRBD1|TRBV7-9|NA|TRBJ2-7
TGTGCCAGCAGCCCCTGGGGACAGAACCTCTACGAGCAGTACTTC
CASSPWGQNLYEQYF
>NA|TRBV7-2|NA|TRBJ1-2
TGTGCCAGCAGCTTATCTCAGGGCTATGGCTACACCTTC
CASSLSQGYGYTF